This entry lists 16 T cell receptor beta chains sequenced from one sample in a study of cytotoxic CD8 clonotypes in ibrutinib-treated CLL (dated by TCRdb to about 2021). This specimen's time point label, interpreted: progressive disease on ibrutinib. Library creation used the immunoSEQ multiplex PCR assay. TCRdb stores this immuneACCESS table with in-frame sequences only. Part of the clones is absent; in the studies checked, under half of the shortfall reflects unresolved V genes, and no reason is known for the rest. For this sample there are around 25,000 clones; around 69% appear just once. The ten largest clones add up to roughly 51% of the sample. The material sequenced was PBMCs, taken at disease progression, from a patient treated with ibrutinib. All receptors come from a human donor with chronic lymphocytic leukemia.

This clone was found once. The V gene is TRBV5-3, the J gene TRBJ2-3; D is possibly TRBD2 (5 bases). TRBV5-3 belongs to the ORF category, with a function that is uncertain. Between the trimmed V and J ends, which lost 0 bases and 1 base, there was a span of 12 bases. CDR3 size: 16 residues. The chain's CDR3 is CARSLARDLCTDTQYF. CDR3 bases: TGTGCCAGAAGCTTGGCTCGGGATCTATGCACAGATACGCAGTATTTT.

This clone was seen a few times. This chain links TRBV4-2 with TRBJ2-7, with 7 bases aligning to TRBD2. The CDR3 covers 14 residues. V was pared by 1 base and J by 2 bases, with 2 bases of the junction left unmatched. Per germline, CDR1 LGHNA and CDR2 YNFKEQ. CDR3 DNA sequence: TGTGCCAGCAGCCAAGTCGGGACTACCTACGAGCAGTACTTC. This gives the protein CASSQVGTTYEQYF.

This rearrangement joins TRBV14 to TRBJ1-2, with D unclear. From germline, CDR1 is SGHDN and CDR2 FVKESK. The CDR3 is 15 amino acids. V was pared by 4 bases and J by 4 bases, with 16 bases between. CDR3 nucleotides: TGTGCCAGCAGCCCGCCGGGCCTTCTGATCTATGGCTACACCTTC. It yields the protein CASSPPGLLIYGYTF.

The chain links TRBV14 to TRBJ2-5; perhaps TRBD2 as D (5 bases). The V end was cut by 5 bases, the J end by 7 bases, with 11 bases between. The length of the CDR3 is 12 residues. CDR1 and CDR2 from the germline V gene are SGHDN and FVKESK. This CDR3 reads CASSMLEGTQYF. The CDR3 DNA is TGTGCCAGCAGCATGCTCGAGGGGACCCAGTACTTC.

The chain is built from TRBV27 and TRBJ2-1; 8 bases match TRBD2. This CDR3 contains 14 residues. From germline, CDR1 is MNHEY and CDR2 SMNVEV (reference sequence). The V segment lost 5 bases and the J segment 10 bases; nucleotides outside the gene matches: 10. CDR3 DNA sequence: TGTGCCAGCAGTGAACTAGCGGCGAACAGGGAGCAGTTCTTC. It encodes CASSELAANREQFF.

A few counts support this clone. V is TRBV5-4 and J is TRBJ2-5; 13 positions agree with TRBD2. CDR3 length: 16 amino acids. V lost 1 base, J lost 2 bases, and 2 bases stayed unmatched. Germline lookup yields CDR1 SGHNT and CDR2 YYREEE (reference sequence). The CDR3 region is CASSLRTSGGQETQYF. In DNA, the CDR3 is TGTGCCAGCAGCTTGCGGACTAGCGGGGGTCAAGAGACCCAGTACTTC. Supplemented by reference TRBV5-4 and TRBJ2-5, the full variable domain reads ETGVTQSPTHLIKTRGQQVTLRCSSQSGHNTVSWYQQALGQGPQFIFQYYREEENGRGNFPPRFSGLQFPNYSSELNVNALELDDSALYLCASSLRTSGGQETQYFGPGTRLLVL.

The V call is TRBV13, the J call TRBJ1-2; no clear D gene. CDR1 is PRHDT and CDR2 is FYEKMQ in the germline V gene (reference sequence). The CDR3 spans 15 residues. V lost 4 bases and J lost 5, with 17 bases in between. The DNA of the CDR3 is TGTGCCAGCAGCTCAACCAACGACCCCAGGTATGGCTACACCTTC. Translated, it gives CASSSTNDPRYGYTF. Complete variable domain (other parts from reference TRBV13 and TRBJ1-2): AAGVIQSPRHLIKEKRETATLKCYPIPRHDTVYWYQQGPGQDPQFLISFYEKMQSDKGSIPDRFSAQQFSDYHSELNMSSLELGDSALYFCASSSTNDPRYGYTFGSGTRLTVV.

This clone was seen more than once but under ten times. This chain joins TRBV5-6 and TRBJ1-2; D is perhaps TRBD1 (6 bases). V was cut by 2 bases and J by 8 bases, with 16 bases left in between. The length of the CDR3 is 14 residues. The germline CDR1 and CDR2 sequences are SGHDT and YYEEEE. The CDR3 is CASSFDAGERGYTF. CDR3 in DNA: TGTGCCAGCAGCTTTGACGCAGGGGAAAGAGGCTACACCTTC. Full variable domain (outside the CDR3, taken from reference TRBV5-6 and TRBJ1-2): DAGVTQSPTHLIKTRGQQVTLRCSPKSGHDTVSWYQQALGQGPQFIFQYYEEEERQRGNFPDRFSGHQFPNYSSELNVNALLLGDSALYLCASSFDAGERGYTFGSGTRLTVV.

This clone has only one observation. The chain uses TRBV11-2 and TRBJ1-4, with 8 bases aligning to TRBD1. The ends lost 5 bases at V and 0 bases at J; junction bases unmatched: 8. The CDR3 covers 17 residues. Germline values: CDR1 SGHAT, CDR2 FQNNGV. CDR3 DNA sequence: TGTGCCAGCAGCATCCGGACAGGGATGACAACTAATGAAAAACTGTTTTTT. This sequence encodes CASSIRTGMTTNEKLFF.

The chain links TRBV6-6 to TRBJ1-2, with D perhaps TRBD1 (5 bases). The CDR3 runs to 13 residues. Looked up from germline, CDR1 is MNHNY and CDR2 is SVGAGI (reference sequence). Trimming took off 2 bases at V and 8 bases at J, with 12 bases between the two ends. CDR3 region: CASSYPGVEGYTF. The DNA of the CDR3 is TGTGCCAGCAGTTACCCGGGGGTTGAAGGCTACACCTTC.

The rearrangement joins TRBV7-6 to TRBJ2-7, with 8 bases aligning to TRBD1. Germline V gives CDR1 SGHVS, CDR2 FNYEAQ. V dropped 5 bases and J dropped 3; count of bases not matched to a gene: 9. There are 15 residues in the CDR3. CDR3 in DNA: TGTGCCAGCAGCCAACCCGGGACAGGCGACTACGAGCAGTACTTC. This codes for CASSQPGTGDYEQYF.

This clone was detected once. This chain links TRBV9 with TRBJ1-2; no reliable D call. The CDR3 covers 13 residues. V lost 3 bases and J lost 4, with 10 bases in between. Germline values: CDR1 SGDLS, CDR2 YYNGEE. The CDR3 nucleotides are TGTGCCAGCAGCGGCGGTAGCTTCTATGGCTACACCTTC. This codes for CASSGGSFYGYTF.

The chain has TRBV6-5 and TRBJ1-2; the D gene is possibly TRBD1 (6 bases). There are 14 residues in the CDR3. Germline CDR1 MNHEY, CDR2 SVGAGI. V was shortened by 4 bases and J by 1 base, with 10 bases between the two germline ends. The CDR3 here is CASSLQGYNYGYTF. CDR3 in DNA: TGTGCCAGCAGTTTACAGGGTTATAACTATGGCTACACCTTC.

The chain uses TRBV29-1 and TRBJ1-2; no definite D call. This CDR3 region has 13 residues. V shed 3 bases and J shed 5 bases, with 13 bases lying between them. Per germline, CDR1 SQVTM and CDR2 ANQGSEA. The CDR3 region is CSVEPIELYGYTF. The DNA of the CDR3 is TGCAGCGTTGAGCCAATTGAACTATATGGCTACACCTTC.

The V and J genes are TRBV29-1 and TRBJ1-2, with TRBD1 as a possible D gene (6 bases). V was clipped by 3 bases and J by 0 bases, with 14 bases between them. The CDR3 extends over 15 amino acids. CDR1 and CDR2 from the germline V gene are SQVTM and ANQGSEA. CDR3: CSVEGGQEPNYGYTF. The CDR3 nucleotides read TGCAGCGTTGAGGGGGGGCAGGAGCCTAACTATGGCTACACCTTC.

The V call is TRBV10-3, the J call TRBJ1-4, with D maybe TRBD1 (5 bases). The CDR3 contains 14 residues. V was trimmed by 4 bases and J by 5 bases, leaving 11 bases between them. The germline V gene has CDR1 ENHRY and CDR2 SYGVKD. This chain's CDR3 is CAISAGTENEKLFF. As DNA, the CDR3 is TGTGCCATCAGTGCCGGGACTGAGAATGAAAAACTGTTTTTT.